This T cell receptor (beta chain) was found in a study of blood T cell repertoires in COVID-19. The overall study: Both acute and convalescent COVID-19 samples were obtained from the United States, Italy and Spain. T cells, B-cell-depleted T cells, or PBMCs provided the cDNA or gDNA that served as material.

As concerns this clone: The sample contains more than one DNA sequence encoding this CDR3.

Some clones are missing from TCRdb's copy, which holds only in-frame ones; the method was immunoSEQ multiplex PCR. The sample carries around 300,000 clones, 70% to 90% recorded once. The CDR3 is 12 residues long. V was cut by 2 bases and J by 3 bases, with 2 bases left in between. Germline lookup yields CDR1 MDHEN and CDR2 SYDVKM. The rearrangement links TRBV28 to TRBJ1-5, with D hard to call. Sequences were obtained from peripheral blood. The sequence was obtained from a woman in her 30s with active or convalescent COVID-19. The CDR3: CASSLLNQPQHF. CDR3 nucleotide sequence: TGTGCCAGCAGTTTACTCAATCAGCCCCAGCATTTT.